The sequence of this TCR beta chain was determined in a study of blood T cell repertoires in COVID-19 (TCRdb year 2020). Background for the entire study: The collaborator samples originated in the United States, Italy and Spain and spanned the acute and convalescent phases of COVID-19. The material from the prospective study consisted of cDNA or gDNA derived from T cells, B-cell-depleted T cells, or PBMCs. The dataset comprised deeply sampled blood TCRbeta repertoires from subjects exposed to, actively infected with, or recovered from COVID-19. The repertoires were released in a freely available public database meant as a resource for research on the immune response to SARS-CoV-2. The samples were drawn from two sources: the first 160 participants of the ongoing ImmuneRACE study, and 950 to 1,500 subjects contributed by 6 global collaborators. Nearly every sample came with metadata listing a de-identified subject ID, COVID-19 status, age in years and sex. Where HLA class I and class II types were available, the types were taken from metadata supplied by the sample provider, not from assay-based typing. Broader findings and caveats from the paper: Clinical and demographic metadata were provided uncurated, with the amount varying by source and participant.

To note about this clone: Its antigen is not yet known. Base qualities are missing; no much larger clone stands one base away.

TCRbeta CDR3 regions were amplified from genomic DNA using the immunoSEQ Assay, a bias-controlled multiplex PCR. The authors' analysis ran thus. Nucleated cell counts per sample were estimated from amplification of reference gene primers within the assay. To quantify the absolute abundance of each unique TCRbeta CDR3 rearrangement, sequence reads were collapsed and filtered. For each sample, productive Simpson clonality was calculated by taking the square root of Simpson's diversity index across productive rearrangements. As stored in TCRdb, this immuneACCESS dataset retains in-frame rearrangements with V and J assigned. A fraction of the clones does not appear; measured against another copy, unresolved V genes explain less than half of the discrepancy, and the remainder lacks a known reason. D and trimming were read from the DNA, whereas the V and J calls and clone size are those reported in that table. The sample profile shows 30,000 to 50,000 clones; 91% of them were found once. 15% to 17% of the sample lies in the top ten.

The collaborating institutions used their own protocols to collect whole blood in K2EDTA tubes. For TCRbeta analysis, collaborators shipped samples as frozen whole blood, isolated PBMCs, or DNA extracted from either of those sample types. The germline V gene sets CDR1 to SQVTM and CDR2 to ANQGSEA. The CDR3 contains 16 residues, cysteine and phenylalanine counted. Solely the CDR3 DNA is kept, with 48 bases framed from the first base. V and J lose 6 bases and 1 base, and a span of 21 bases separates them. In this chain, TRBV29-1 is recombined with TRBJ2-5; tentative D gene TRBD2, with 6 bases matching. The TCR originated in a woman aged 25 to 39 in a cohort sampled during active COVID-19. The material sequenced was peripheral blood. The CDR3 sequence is CSVGPLGGMIQETQYF. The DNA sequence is TGCAGCGTCGGCCCACTCGGCGGGATGATCCAAGAGACCCAGTACTTC.